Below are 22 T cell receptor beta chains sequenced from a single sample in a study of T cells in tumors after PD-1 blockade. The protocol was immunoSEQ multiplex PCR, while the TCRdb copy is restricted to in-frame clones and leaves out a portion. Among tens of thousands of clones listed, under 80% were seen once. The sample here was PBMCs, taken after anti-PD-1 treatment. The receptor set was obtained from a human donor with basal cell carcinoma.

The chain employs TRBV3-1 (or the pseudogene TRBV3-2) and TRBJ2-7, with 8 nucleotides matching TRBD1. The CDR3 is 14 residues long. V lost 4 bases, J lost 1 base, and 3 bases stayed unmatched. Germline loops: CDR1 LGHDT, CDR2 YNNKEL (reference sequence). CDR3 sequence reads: CASSLRDRSYEQYF. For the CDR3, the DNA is TGTGCCAGCAGCCTCCGGGACAGGTCCTACGAGCAGTACTTC.

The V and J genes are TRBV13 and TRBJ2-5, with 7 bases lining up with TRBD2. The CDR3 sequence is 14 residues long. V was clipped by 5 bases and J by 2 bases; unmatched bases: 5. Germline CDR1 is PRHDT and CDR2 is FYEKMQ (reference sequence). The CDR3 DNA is TGTGCCAGCAGCCCCCTGGGGGGGCAAGAGACCCAGTACTTC. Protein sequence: CASSPLGGQETQYF.

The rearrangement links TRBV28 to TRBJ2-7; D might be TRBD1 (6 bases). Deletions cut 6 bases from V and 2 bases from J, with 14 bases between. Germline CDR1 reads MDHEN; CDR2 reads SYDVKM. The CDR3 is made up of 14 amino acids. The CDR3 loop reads CASRLDRPAYEQYF. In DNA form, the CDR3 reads TGTGCCAGCAGACTCGACAGGCCCGCCTACGAGCAGTACTTC.

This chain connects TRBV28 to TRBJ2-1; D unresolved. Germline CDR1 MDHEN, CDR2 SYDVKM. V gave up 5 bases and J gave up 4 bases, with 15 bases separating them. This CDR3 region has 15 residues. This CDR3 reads CASSPDFRPYNEQFF. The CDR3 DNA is TGTGCCAGCAGTCCAGACTTCCGCCCATACAATGAGCAGTTCTTC.

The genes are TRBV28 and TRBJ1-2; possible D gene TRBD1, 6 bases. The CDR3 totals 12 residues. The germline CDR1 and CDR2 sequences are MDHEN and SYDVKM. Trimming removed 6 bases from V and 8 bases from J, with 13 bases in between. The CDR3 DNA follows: TGTGCCAGCAGCTACGGACAGTACGGCTACACCTTC. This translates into CASSYGQYGYTF.

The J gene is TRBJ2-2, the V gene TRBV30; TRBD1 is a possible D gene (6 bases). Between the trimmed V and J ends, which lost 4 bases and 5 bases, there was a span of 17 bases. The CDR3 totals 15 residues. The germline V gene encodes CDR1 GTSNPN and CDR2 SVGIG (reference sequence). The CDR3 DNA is TGTGCCTGGACTTTGACAGGCCATAGGACCGGGGAGCTGTTTTTT. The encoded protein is CAWTLTGHRTGELFF.

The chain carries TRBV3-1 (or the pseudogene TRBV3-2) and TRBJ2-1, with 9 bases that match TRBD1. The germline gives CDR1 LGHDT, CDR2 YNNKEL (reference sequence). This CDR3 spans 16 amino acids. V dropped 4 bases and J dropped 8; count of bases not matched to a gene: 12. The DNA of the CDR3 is TGTGCCAGCAGCCGAATACCGGGACAGGGCGGGGATGAGCAGTTCTTC. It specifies CASSRIPGQGGDEQFF.

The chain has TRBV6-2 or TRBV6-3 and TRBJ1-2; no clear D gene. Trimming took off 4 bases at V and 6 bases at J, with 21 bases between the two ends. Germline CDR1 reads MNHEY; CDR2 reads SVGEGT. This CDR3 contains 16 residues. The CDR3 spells CASSSALAAPADGYTF. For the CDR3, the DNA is TGTGCCAGCAGTTCCGCCCTGGCCGCTCCCGCTGATGGCTACACCTTC.

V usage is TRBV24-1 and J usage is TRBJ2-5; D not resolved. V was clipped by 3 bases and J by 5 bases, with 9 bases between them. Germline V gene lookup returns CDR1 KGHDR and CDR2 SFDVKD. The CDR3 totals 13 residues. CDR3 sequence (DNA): TGTGCCACCAGTGATAGTGCCGGGGAGACCCAGTACTTC. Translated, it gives CATSDSAGETQYF.

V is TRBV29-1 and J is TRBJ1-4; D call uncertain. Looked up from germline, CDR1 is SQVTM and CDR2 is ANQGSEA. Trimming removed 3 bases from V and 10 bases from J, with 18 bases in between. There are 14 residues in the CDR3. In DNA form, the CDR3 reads TGCAGCGTTGACTTCGGACTGCGCGGTGGAAAACTGTTTTTT. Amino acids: CSVDFGLRGGKLFF.

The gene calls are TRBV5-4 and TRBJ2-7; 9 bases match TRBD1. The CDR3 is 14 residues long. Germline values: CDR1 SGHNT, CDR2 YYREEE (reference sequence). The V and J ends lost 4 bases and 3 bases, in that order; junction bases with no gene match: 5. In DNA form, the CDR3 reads TGTGCCAGCAGCGAACAGGGGGCGCGCTACGAGCAGTACTTC. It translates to CASSEQGARYEQYF.

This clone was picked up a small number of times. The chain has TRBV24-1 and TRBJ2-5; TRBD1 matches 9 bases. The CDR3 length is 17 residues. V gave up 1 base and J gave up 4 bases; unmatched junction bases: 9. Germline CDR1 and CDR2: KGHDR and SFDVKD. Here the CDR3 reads CATSDLSGTGRGETQYF. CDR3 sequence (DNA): TGTGCCACCAGTGATTTATCCGGGACAGGGAGAGGAGAGACCCAGTACTTC.

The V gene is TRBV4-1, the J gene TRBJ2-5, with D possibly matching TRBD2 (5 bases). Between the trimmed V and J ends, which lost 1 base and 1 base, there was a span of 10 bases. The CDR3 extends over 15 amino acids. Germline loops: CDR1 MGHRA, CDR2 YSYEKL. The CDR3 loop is CASSQGVAPQETQYF. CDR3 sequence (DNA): TGCGCCAGCAGCCAAGGGGTAGCGCCCCAAGAGACCCAGTACTTC.

The CDR3 DNA sequence: TGTGCCAGCAGTTTTTCGACCGCTAACTATGGCTACACCTTC. As protein: CASSFSTANYGYTF. The gene calls are TRBV6-6 and TRBJ1-2; D is unclear. Trimming stripped 4 bases from V and 0 bases from J, with 9 bases between. The CDR3 is 14 amino acids. CDR1 and CDR2 from the germline V gene are MNHNY and SVGAGI (reference sequence).

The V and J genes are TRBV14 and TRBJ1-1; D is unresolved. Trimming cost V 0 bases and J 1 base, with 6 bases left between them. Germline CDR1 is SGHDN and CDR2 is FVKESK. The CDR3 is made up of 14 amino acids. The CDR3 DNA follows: TGTGCCAGCAGCCAAGAAAACAAGAACACTGAAGCTTTCTTT. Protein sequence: CASSQENKNTEAFF.

The chain's CDR3 is CASRPGLAGGTGELFF. Written as DNA, the CDR3 is TGTGCCAGCAGGCCGGGACTAGCGGGGGGGACCGGGGAGCTGTTTTTT. The chain joins TRBV2 to TRBJ2-2; 16 nucleotides match TRBD2. Germline V lookup: CDR1 SNHLY, CDR2 FYNNEI. This CDR3 contains 16 residues. With V trimmed by 6 bases and J by 5 bases, 3 bases remained unmatched.

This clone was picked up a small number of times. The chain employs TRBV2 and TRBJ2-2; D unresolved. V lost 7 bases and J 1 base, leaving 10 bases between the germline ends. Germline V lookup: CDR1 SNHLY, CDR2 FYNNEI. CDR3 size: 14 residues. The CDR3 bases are TGTGCCAGCATAGTTGGGGAGAACACCGGGGAGCTGTTTTTT. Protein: CASIVGENTGELFF.

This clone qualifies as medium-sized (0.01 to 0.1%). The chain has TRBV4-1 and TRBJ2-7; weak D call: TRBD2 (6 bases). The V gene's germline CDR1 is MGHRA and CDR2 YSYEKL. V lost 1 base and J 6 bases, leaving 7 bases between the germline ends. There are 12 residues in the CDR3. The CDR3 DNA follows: TGCGCCAGCAGCCAAGGGGGGGTCGAGCAGTACTTC. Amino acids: CASSQGGVEQYF.

CDR3 in amino acids: CASSQTTPLYGYTF. As DNA, the CDR3 is TGTGCCAGCAGCCAAACCACCCCCCTCTATGGCTACACCTTC. The chain combines TRBV3-1 (or the pseudogene TRBV3-2) with TRBJ1-2; D gene ambiguous. This CDR3 contains 14 residues. The germline V gene encodes CDR1 LGHDT and CDR2 YNNKEL (reference sequence). V was shortened by 2 bases and J by 4 bases, with 11 bases between the two germline ends.

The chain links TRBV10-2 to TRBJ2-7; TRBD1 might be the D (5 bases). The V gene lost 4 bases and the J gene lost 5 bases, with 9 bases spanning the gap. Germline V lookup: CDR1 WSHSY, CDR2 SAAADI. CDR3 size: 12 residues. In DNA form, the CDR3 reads TGCGCCAGCAGTGCCAGGGCCGACGAGCAGTACTTC. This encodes CASSARADEQYF.

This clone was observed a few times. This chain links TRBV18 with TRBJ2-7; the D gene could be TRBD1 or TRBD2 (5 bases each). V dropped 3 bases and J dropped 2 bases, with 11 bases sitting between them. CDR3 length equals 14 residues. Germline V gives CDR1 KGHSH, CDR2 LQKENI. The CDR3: CASSPGLTTYEQYF. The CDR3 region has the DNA TGTGCCAGCTCACCGGGGCTGACTACCTACGAGCAGTACTTC. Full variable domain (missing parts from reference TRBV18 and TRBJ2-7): NAGVMQNPRHLVRRRGQEARLRCSPMKGHSHVYWYRQLPEEGLKFMVYLQKENIIDESGMPKERFSAEFPKEGPSILRIQQVVRGDSAAYFCASSPGLTTYEQYFGPGTRLTVT.

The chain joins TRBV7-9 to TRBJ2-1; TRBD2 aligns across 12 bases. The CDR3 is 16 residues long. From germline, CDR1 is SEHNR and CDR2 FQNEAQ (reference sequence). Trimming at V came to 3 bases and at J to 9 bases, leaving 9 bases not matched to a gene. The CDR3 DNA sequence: TGTGCCAGCAGCTTTCACCTAGCGGGGGGGCAGGTTGAGCAGTTCTTC. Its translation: CASSFHLAGGQVEQFF.